The 9 T cell receptor beta chains below all came from one sample that was sequenced in a study of a mutant IDH1 vaccine in newly diagnosed glioma. TCRdb keeps only in-frame clones here, not all; method: immunoSEQ multiplex PCR. The sample lists about 51,000 clones, roughly 73% seen once, with about 5.2% in the top ten. Specified time point: week 5, during vaccination. The study gave 300 ug of mutant IDH1 20-mer peptide per vaccine dose, with topical imiquimod. No antigen has been identified for these receptors. Sequenced material: PBMCs, taken from a glioma patient whose treatment included an IDH1 peptide vaccine. These TCRs come from a man in his fifties or sixties with glioma.

This chain connects TRBV20-1 to TRBJ2-1; no clear D gene. Trimming pared 5 bases from V and 5 bases from J, leaving 7 bases between. From germline, CDR1 is DFQATT and CDR2 SNEGSKA (reference sequence). This CDR3 comprises 11 residues. The CDR3 bases are TGCAGTGCTTCCGGACACAATGAGCAGTTCTTC. Amino acid sequence: CSASGHNEQFF.

In its sample, this clone was seen a few times. In the same sample, other DNA sequences code for this CDR3. The chain couples TRBV27 to TRBJ1-5; D gene unclear. The ends were cut back, 2 bases at V and 0 bases at J, with 8 bases in the middle. There are 15 residues in the CDR3. Germline V gives CDR1 MNHEY, CDR2 SMNVEV (reference sequence). The CDR3 protein is CASSLNPLSNQPQHF. The CDR3 DNA reads as TGTGCCAGCAGTTTAAACCCACTTAGCAATCAGCCCCAGCATTTT.

The V and J genes are TRBV7-9 and TRBJ1-1; D is perhaps TRBD1 (5 bases). This CDR3 has 14 amino acids. Trimming removed 3 bases at V and 1 base at J, with 9 bases between. The germline V gene has CDR1 SEHNR and CDR2 FQNEAQ (reference sequence). The CDR3 DNA reads as TGTGCCAGCAGCTTCGACAGATCGAACACTGAAGCTTTCTTT. Residues: CASSFDRSNTEAFF.

The rearrangement joins TRBV30 to TRBJ1-1; no clear D. V was trimmed by 0 bases and J by 6 bases, leaving 11 bases between them. This CDR3 comprises 13 residues. Germline assignment: CDR1 GTSNPN and CDR2 SVGIG (reference sequence). This chain's CDR3 is CAWSVKGIAEAFF. The CDR3 bases are TGTGCCTGGAGTGTAAAGGGTATCGCTGAAGCTTTCTTT.

This sequence joins TRBV29-1 and TRBJ1-1, with 8 nucleotides matching TRBD1. The length of the CDR3 is 11 residues. The V and J ends lost 7 bases and 5 bases, in that order; junction bases with no gene match: 3. Germline CDR1 is SQVTM and CDR2 is ANQGSEA. The CDR3 is CSGTGGTEAFF. In DNA, the CDR3 is TGCAGCGGTACAGGGGGAACTGAAGCTTTCTTT.

The chain has TRBV2 and TRBJ2-7; 9 bases fit TRBD1. The ends lost 6 bases at V and 0 bases at J; junction bases unmatched: 3. The CDR3 runs to 14 residues. Germline CDR1 is SNHLY and CDR2 is FYNNEI. The CDR3 bases are TGTGCCAGCAGAACGACAGGGGGCTCCTACGAGCAGTACTTC. Protein sequence: CASRTTGGSYEQYF.

The chain couples TRBV5-1 to TRBJ2-5, with D perhaps given as TRBD1 or TRBD2 (5 bases each). V shed 1 base and J shed 2 bases, with 12 bases lying between them. Germline V gene lookup returns CDR1 SGHRS and CDR2 YFSETQ. The CDR3 length is 15 residues. The CDR3 region has the DNA TGCGCCAGCAGCTTGAACCACGGGACGCAAGAGACCCAGTACTTC. Its translation is CASSLNHGTQETQYF.

The rearrangement joins TRBV9 to TRBJ2-2, with TRBD1 identical over 9 bases. The ends lost 7 bases at V and 6 bases at J; junction bases unmatched: 13. The CDR3 sequence is 16 residues long. Germline V gene sequence: CDR1 SGDLS, CDR2 YYNGEE. The CDR3: CASGNRGRSTAGELFF. CDR3 coding DNA: TGTGCCAGCGGTAACAGGGGGCGATCAACTGCCGGGGAGCTGTTTTTT.

V usage is TRBV25-1 and J usage is TRBJ1-4; TRBD1 might be the D (6 bases). This CDR3 is built from 14 residues. CDR1 is MGHDK and CDR2 is SYGVNS in the germline V gene. V was clipped by 7 bases and J by 5 bases, with 14 bases between them. DNA for the CDR3: TGTGCCAGCACTCCGGGACAACAGAATGAAAAACTGTTTTTT. Translated: CASTPGQQNEKLFF.